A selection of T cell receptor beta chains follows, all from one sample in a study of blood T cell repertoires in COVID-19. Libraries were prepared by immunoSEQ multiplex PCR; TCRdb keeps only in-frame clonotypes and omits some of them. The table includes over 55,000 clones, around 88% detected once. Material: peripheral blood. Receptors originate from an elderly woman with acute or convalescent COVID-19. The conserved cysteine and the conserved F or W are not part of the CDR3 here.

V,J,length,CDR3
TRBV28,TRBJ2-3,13,ASRPTSGRDDTQY
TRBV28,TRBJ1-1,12,ASSRGWVNTEAF
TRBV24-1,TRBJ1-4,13,ATSDRTANNEKLF
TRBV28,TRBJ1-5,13,ASSFRWGVRQPQH
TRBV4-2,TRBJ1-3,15,ASSQSGARFSGNTIY
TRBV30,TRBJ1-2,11,AWSVGGGPGYT
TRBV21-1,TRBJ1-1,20,ASSQKPAVSDMESEENTEAF
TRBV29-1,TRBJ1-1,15,SVVGVGASFPTAEAF
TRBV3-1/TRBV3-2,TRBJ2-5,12,ASSREGGGETQY
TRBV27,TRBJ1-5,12,ASKQGTGNQPQH
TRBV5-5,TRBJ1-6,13,ASSYQGPEASPLH
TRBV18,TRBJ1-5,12,ASSPGGSNQPQH
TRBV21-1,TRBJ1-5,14,ASSLTGQGLRQPQH
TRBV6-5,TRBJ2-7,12,ASGPGRVTYEQY
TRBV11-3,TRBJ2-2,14,ASSLASGALTGELF
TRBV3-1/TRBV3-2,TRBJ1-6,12,ASSYRGERSPLH
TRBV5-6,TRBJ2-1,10,ASSSLDRDQF
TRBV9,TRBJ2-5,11,ASSGSVPETQY
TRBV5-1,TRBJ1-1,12,ASSAGTGAGVAF
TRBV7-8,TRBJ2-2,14,ASSLGTSGRAGELF
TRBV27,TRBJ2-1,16,ASSLYTGGVSSYNEQF
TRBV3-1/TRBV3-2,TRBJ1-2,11,ASSQDEFYGYT
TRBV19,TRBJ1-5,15,ASTKRPRQVINQPQH
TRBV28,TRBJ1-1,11,ASTGQLNTEAF
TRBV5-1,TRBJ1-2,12,ASSLEEAPYGYT
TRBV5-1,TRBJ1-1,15,ASSSQTGKSGNTEAF